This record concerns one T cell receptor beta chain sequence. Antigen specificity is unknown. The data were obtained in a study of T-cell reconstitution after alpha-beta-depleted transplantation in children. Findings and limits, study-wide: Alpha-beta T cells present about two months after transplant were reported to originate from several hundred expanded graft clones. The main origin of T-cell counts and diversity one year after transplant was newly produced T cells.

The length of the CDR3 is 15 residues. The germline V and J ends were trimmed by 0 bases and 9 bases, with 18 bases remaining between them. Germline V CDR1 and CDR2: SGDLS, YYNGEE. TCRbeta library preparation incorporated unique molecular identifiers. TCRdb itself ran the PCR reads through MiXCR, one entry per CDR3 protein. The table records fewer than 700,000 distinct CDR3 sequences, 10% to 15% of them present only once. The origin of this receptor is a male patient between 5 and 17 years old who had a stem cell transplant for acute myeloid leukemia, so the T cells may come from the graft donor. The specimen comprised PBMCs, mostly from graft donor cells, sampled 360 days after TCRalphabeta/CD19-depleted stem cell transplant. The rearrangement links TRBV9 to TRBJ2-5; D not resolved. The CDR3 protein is CASSVDGDTRSAQYF. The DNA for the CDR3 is TGTGCCAGCAGCGTAGATGGAGATACAAGATCGGCCCAGTACTTC.